The clone carrying this TCR beta chain occurred a few times. No antigen is known for it. The sample comes from a study of vaccination effects on CD4 cells after COVID-19. The repertoire was sequenced with immunoSEQ multiplex PCR; TCRdb's copy has only in-frame clones and lacks some. The sample carries around 69,000 clones, 70% to 75% recorded once. With the ViraFEST assay, the study expanded antigen-specific CD4+ T cells using viral peptide pools, then sequenced them. Scientists isolated CD4+ T cells after a roughly ten-day culture period ended. All participants had two doses of either the BNT162b2 or mRNA-1273 vaccine. Trimming took off 8 bases at V and 1 base at J, with 15 bases between the two ends. This CDR3 is 15 amino acids long. Germline V lookup: CDR1 SGHRS, CDR2 YFSETQ.

The chain combines TRBV5-1 with TRBJ2-2, with no clear D. Specimen: CD4+ T cells from PBMCs cultured with HCoV-229E spike peptides, collected after COVID-19 vaccination. This receptor was identified in a human donor who received a COVID-19 vaccine. CDR3 protein: CASGVTNLNTGELFF. DNA for the CDR3: TGCGCCAGTGGGGTTACAAACCTGAACACCGGGGAGCTGTTTTTT.